This T cell receptor beta chain appears in the sequencing data of a study of T cell responses to AZD1222 COVID-19 vaccine. Whole-study findings and limits: Donors skewed white British and female; clonal diversity was possibly underestimated. Vaccine-related CD4 TCRs covered spike, predominating at 160-218 and 743-854.

Note on this clone: Its antigen is undetermined.

CDR1 LNHDA and CDR2 SQIVND come from the germline V gene (reference sequence). V gave up 3 bases and J gave up 0 bases, with 12 bases separating them. The CDR3 covers 16 residues. Measured with immunoSEQ multiplex PCR; TCRdb has only the in-frame clones, and not every one. The sample has some 140,000 clones, over 75% seen once. This TCR was sampled from an adult who received the AZD1222 COVID-19 vaccine. This sequence joins TRBV19 and TRBJ1-5, with D tentatively TRBD1 (6 bases). The material sequenced was peripheral blood, taken 28 days after the second AZD1222 dose. The DNA for the CDR3 is TGTGCCAGTAGTATGGACAGCTTACTTAGCAATCAGCCCCAGCATTTT. Translating it yields CASSMDSLLSNQPQHF.